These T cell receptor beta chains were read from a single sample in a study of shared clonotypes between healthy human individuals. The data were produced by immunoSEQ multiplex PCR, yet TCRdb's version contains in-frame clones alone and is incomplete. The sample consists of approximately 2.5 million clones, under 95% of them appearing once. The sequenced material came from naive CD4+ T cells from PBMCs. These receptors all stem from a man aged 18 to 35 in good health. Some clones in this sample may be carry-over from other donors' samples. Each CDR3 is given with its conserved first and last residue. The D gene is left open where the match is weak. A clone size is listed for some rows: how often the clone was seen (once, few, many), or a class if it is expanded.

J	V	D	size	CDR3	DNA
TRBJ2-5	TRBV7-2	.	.	CASSPTRRGFEETQYF	TGTGCCAGCAGCCCTACCCGCAGGGGTTTTGAAGAGACCCAGTACTTC
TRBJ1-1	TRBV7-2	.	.	CASSSPWGARAEAFF	TGTGCCAGCAGCTCACCCTGGGGAGCACGGGCTGAAGCTTTCTTT
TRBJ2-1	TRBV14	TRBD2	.	CASNPAGLGPNEQFF	TGTGCCAGCAACCCAGCGGGACTGGGACCCAATGAGCAGTTCTTC
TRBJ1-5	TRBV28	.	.	CAIASGSSQPQHF	TGTGCCATCGCATCCGGGAGTTCGCAGCCCCAGCATTTT
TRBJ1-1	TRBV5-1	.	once	CASSPRTGTEAFF	TGCGCCAGCAGCCCACGGACGGGTACTGAAGCTTTCTTT
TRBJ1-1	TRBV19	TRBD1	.	CASSRSPDRVSAFF	TGTGCCAGTAGTAGAAGTCCGGACAGGGTATCAGCTTTCTTT
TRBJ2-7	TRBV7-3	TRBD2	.	CASKEASGPPTYEQYF	TGTGCCAGCAAAGAGGCTAGCGGGCCTCCTACCTACGAGCAGTACTTC
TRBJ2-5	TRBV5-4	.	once	CASSPAGGDLQETQYF	TGTGCCAGCAGCCCCGCCGGGGGAGACCTCCAAGAGACCCAGTACTTC
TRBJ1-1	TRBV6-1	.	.	CASSALHRETTEAFF	TGTGCCAGCAGTGCACTCCACAGGGAAACAACTGAAGCTTTCTTT
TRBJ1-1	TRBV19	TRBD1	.	CASSSIRDSLNTEAFF	TGTGCCAGTAGTTCGATCCGGGACAGTCTGAACACTGAAGCTTTCTTT
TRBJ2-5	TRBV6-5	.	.	CASSYGTAGPETQYF	TGTGCCAGCAGTTACGGGACGGCCGGGCCGGAGACCCAGTACTTC
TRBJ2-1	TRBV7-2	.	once	CASSPGNEQFF	TGTGCCAGCAGCCCGGGGAATGAGCAGTTCTTC
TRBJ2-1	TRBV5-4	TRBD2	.	CASSFQGGDEQFF	TGTGCCAGCAGCTTCCAGGGAGGGGATGAGCAGTTCTTC
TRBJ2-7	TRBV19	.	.	CASSMVGSSIYEQYF	TGTGCCAGTAGTATGGTGGGCTCCTCCATCTACGAGCAGTACTTC
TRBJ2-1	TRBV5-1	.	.	CASSLQGPSYNEQFF	TGCGCCAGCAGCTTGCAGGGACCTTCCTACAATGAGCAGTTCTTC
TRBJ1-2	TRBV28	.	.	CASSLLAGGYTF	TGTGCCAGCAGTTTACTGGCTGGTGGCTACACCTTC
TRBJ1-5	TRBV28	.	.	CASRRSRVSQPQHF	TGTGCCAGCCGACGGTCCAGGGTAAGCCAGCCCCAGCATTTT
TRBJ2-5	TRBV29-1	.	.	CSVGPQETQYF	TGCAGCGTTGGCCCACAAGAGACCCAGTACTTC
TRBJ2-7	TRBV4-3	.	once	CASSQGPTADYEQYF	TGCGCCAGCAGCCAAGGACCGACAGCGGACTACGAGCAGTACTTC
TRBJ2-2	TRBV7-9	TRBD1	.	CASSFRVQGDYTGELFF	TGTGCCAGCAGCTTTAGGGTTCAGGGGGATTACACCGGGGAGCTGTTTTTT
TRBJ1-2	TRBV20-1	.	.	CSAARTYGYTF	TGCAGTGCTGCCCGAACCTATGGCTACACCTTC
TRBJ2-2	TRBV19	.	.	CASSIVRNRELFF	TGTGCCAGTAGTATAGTCAGGAACCGGGAGCTGTTTTTT
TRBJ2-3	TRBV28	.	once	CASTQGGASSTDTQYF	TGTGCCAGCACCCAGGGGGGGGCATCTAGCACAGATACGCAGTATTTT
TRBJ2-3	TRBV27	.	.	CASSFSSTDTQYF	TGTGCCAGCAGTTTTTCCAGCACAGATACGCAGTATTTT
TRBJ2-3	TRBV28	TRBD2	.	CASSFGGRRTDTQYF	TGTGCCAGCAGTTTTGGCGGGAGGCGCACAGATACGCAGTATTTT
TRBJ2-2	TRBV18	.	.	CASSPQYTGELFF	TGTGCCAGCTCACCGCAGTACACCGGGGAGCTGTTTTTT
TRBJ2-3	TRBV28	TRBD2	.	CASSLFLAGETDTQYF	TGTGCCAGCAGTTTATTCCTAGCGGGAGAAACAGATACGCAGTATTTT
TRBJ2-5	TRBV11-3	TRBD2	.	CASGTTGETQYF	TGTGCCAGCGGGACTACGGGAGAGACCCAGTACTTC
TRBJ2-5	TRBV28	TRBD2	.	CASSLLAGKETQYF	TGTGCCAGCAGTTTATTAGCGGGGAAAGAGACCCAGTACTTC
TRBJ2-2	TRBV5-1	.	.	CASSLAPRGKGELFF	TGCGCCAGCAGCTTGGCCCCTCGGGGGAAGGGGGAGCTGTTTTTT
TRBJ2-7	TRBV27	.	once	CASSLRRGAYEQYF	TGTGCCAGCAGTTTACGTCGGGGGGCTTACGAGCAGTACTTC
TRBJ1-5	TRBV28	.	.	CASSPGGGAQMEHF	TGTGCCAGCAGTCCCGGCGGGGGTGCCCAGATGGAGCATTTT
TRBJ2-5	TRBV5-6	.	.	CASTRSQGLETQYF	TGTGCCAGCACCCGATCCCAGGGGTTAGAGACCCAGTACTTC
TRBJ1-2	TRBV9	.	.	CASSVGAGTRYGYTF	TGTGCCAGCAGCGTAGGGGCGGGGACCCGCTATGGCTACACCTTC
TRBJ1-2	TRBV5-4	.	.	CASSSGPKNYGYTF	TGTGCCAGCAGCTCAGGACCGAAGAATTATGGCTACACCTTC
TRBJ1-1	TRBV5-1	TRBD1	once	CASSLDRDSRMNTEAFF	TGCGCCAGCAGCTTGGACCGGGACAGTAGAATGAACACTGAAGCTTTCTTT
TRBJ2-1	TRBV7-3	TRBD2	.	CASSPGTSGDNEQFF	TGTGCCAGCAGCCCCGGGACTAGCGGAGACAATGAGCAGTTCTTC
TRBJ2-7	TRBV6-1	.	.	CASSEGRPGGEQYF	TGTGCCAGCAGTGAGGGCAGGCCTGGAGGCGAGCAGTACTTC
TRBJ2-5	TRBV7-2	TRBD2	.	CASSLVGSGSGETQYF	TGTGCCAGCAGCTTAGTGGGTAGCGGGAGTGGAGAGACCCAGTACTTC
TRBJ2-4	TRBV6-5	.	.	CASSYGGGRGNIQYF	TGTGCCAGCAGTTACGGAGGGGGGAGGGGAAACATTCAGTACTTC